Below are 10 T cell receptor beta chains sequenced from a single sample in a study of CD4 and CD8 cells across lung adenocarcinoma regions. Each CDR3 protein is one row after TCRdb ran MiXCR on the PCR reads. Counted here are about 8,400 distinct CDR3 sequences, about 51% occurring once; the ten biggest clones make up roughly 20%. The sample comprised CD8+ T cells from the center of a lung tumor. These receptors all stem from a female donor with lung adenocarcinoma. The CD4 and CD8 labels of this study may be unreliable.

This clonotype was counted only a few times. The chain uses TRBV6-1 and TRBJ2-7, with D unclear. The germline V gene encodes CDR1 MNHNS and CDR2 SASEGT. V was cut by 6 bases and J by 0 bases, with 12 bases left in between. This CDR3 comprises 14 residues. CDR3 in amino acids: CASSPAATSYEQYF. CDR3 in DNA: TGTGCCAGCAGCCCCGCAGCGACCTCCTACGAGCAGTACTTC.

Remarks on this clonotype: Relative to the germline gene, one junction end is altered; a read error may explain this. This chain links TRBV7-6 with TRBJ2-2; D possibly uses TRBD1 or TRBD2 (5 bases each). Germline CDR1 is SGHVS and CDR2 is FNYEAQ. The CDR3 runs 14 residues. The CDR3 DNA sequence: TGTGCCAGCAGCCTGGGGGTAAACACAGGTGCGCTGTATTTT. Translation: CASSLGVNTGALYF.

This clonotype was seen a few times. The rearrangement links TRBV7-3 to TRBJ2-1; 10 nucleotides match TRBD2. With 5 bases clipped from V and 4 bases from J, the junction kept 5 bases outside the gene matches. Germline-derived CDR1 and CDR2 are SGHTA and FQGTGA. The CDR3 is 15 residues long. DNA of the CDR3: TGTGCCAGCAGCCCGCTAGCGGGAGCATACAATGAGCAGTTCTTC. Residues: CASSPLAGAYNEQFF.

The count of this clonotype is one. One junction end does not reproduce the germline sequence, and a read error may be involved. The chain has TRBV7-2 and TRBJ2-3; tentatively, D is TRBD1 or TRBD2 (5 bases each). CDR3 length: 14 residues. Germline CDR1 is SGHTA and CDR2 is FQGNSA. CDR3 bases: TGTGCGGGGCTCCCGGGCCCTAGCCCAGATACCCAGTATTTT. It codes for CAGLPGPSPDTQYF. The full variable domain, rest sourced from reference TRBV7-2 and TRBJ2-3, is GAGVSQSPSNKVTEKGKDVELRCDPISGHTALYWYRQSLGQGLEFLIYFQGNSAPDKSGLPSDRFSAERTGGSVSTLTIQRTQQEDSAVYLCAGLPGPSPDTQYFGPGTRLTVL.

This clonotype was seen a few times. The chain carries TRBV28 and TRBJ2-2, with D perhaps assigned TRBD1 or TRBD2 (5 bases each). CDR1 is MDHEN, CDR2 SYDVKM, per germline. The V end lost 5 bases, the J end lost 1 base, and 11 bases lay between the germline ends. CDR3 length: 15 amino acids. CDR3 sequence: CASSAGTENTGELFF. The CDR3 DNA reads as TGTGCCAGCAGTGCCGGGACGGAGAACACCGGGGAGCTGTTTTTT.

This clonotype is labeled as medium-sized. This chain uses TRBV6-1 with TRBJ2-1; TRBD2 aligns across 7 bases. Trimming took 6 bases from V and 3 from J; bases not matched to a gene: 11. Germline V gene lookup returns CDR1 MNHNS and CDR2 SASEGT. The CDR3 covers 16 residues. CDR3: CASRSASGSYYNEQFF. The CDR3 nucleotides read TGTGCCAGCAGATCGGCTAGCGGATCCTACTACAATGAGCAGTTCTTC.

This clonotype has more than one count but fewer than ten. The chain combines TRBV7-6 with TRBJ2-5, with TRBD1 identical over 7 bases. TRBJ2-7 explains the end of the DNA better; the J call may be wrong. The CDR3 extends over 14 amino acids. Per germline, CDR1 SGHVS and CDR2 FNYEAQ. CDR3 in DNA: TGTGCCAGCAGCGTAACCCCGGGACAGAGCGAGCAGTACTTC. Translated, it gives CASSVTPGQSEQYF.

This clonotype was observed many times. This CDR3 reads CASSELAGGLTYEQYF. The CDR3 DNA is TGTGCCAGCAGTGAACTAGCGGGGGGATTAACCTACGAGCAGTACTTC. The chain is built from TRBV27 and TRBJ2-7; TRBD2 aligns across 12 bases. Germline trimming cut 5 bases from V and 2 bases from J; bases unmatched to any gene: 7. The CDR3 is 16 amino acids. Germline V lookup: CDR1 MNHEY, CDR2 SMNVEV (reference sequence).

The genes are TRBV7-3 and TRBJ1-4; the D gene is possibly TRBD1 (5 bases). Trimming removed 5 bases at V and 7 bases at J, with 17 bases between. Germline lookup yields CDR1 SGHTA and CDR2 FQGTGA. This CDR3 is 15 amino acids long. The CDR3 reads CASSPQAGRGEKLFF. CDR3 DNA: TGTGCCAGCAGCCCCCAAGCGGGGAGGGGTGAAAAACTGTTTTTT. The full variable domain, completed using reference TRBV7-3 and TRBJ1-4, is GAGVSQTPSNKVTEKGKYVELRCDPISGHTALYWYRQSLGQGPEFLIYFQGTGAADDSGLPNDRFFAVRPEGSVSTLKIQRTERGDSAVYLCASSPQAGRGEKLFFGSGTQLSVL.

Of note for this clonotype: Sequence at one end of the junction differs from germline and may be a read error. This rearrangement joins TRBV7-2 to TRBJ2-3; D is possibly TRBD2 (6 bases). The CDR3 is 11 residues long. The germline V gene has CDR1 SGHTA and CDR2 FQGNSA. This chain's CDR3 is CASSLANTQYF. The CDR3 DNA reads TGTGCCAGCAGCCTAGCGAACACGCAGTATTTT.